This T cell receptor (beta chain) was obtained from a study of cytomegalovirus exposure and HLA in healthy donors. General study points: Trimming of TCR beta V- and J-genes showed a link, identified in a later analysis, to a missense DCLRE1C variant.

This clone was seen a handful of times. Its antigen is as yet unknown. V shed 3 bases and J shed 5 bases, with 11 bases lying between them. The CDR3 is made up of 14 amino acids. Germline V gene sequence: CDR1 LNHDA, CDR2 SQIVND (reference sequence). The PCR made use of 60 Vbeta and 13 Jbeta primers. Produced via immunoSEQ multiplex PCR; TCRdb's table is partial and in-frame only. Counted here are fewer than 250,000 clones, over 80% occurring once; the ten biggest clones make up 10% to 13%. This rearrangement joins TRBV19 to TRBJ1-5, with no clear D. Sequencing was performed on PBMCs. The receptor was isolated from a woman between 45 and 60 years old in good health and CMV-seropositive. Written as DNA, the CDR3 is TGTGCCAGTAGTATCCCGGACGGGGATCAGCCCCAGCATTTT. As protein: CASSIPDGDQPQHF.